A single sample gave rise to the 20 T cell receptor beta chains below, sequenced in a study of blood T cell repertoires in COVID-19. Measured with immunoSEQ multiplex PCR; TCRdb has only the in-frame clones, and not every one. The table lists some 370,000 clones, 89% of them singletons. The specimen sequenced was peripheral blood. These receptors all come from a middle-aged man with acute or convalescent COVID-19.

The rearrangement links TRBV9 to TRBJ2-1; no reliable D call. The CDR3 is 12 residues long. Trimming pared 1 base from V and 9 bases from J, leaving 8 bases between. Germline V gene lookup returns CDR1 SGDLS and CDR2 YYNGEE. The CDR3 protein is CASSVYTGEQFF. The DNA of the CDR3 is TGTGCCAGCAGCGTATATACCGGTGAGCAGTTCTTC.

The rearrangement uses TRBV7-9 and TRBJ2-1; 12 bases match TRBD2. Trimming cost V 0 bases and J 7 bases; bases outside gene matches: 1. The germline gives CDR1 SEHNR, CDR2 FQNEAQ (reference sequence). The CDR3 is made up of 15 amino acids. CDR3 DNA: TGTGCCAGCAGCTTAGCTGGGACTAGCGGGAATGAGCAGTTCTTC. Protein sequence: CASSLAGTSGNEQFF. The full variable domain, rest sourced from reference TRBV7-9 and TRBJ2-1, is DTGVSQNPRHKITKRGQNVTFRCDPISEHNRLYWYRQTLGQGPEFLTYFQNEAQLEKSRLLSDRFSAERPKGSFSTLEIQRTEQGDSAMYLCASSLAGTSGNEQFFGPGTRLTVL.

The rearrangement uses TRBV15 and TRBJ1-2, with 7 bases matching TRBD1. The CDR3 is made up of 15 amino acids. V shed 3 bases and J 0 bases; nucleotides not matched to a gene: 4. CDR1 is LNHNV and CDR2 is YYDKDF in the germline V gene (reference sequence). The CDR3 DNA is TGTGCCACCAGCAGGTACAGGGGAGCTAACTATGGCTACACCTTC. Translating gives CATSRYRGANYGYTF.

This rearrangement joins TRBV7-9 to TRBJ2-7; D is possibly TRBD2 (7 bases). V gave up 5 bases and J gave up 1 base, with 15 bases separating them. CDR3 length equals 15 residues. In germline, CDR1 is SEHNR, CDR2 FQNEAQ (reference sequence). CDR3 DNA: TGTGCCAGCAGCCCTCTGGGGGGGGCGTCCTACGAGCAGTACTTC. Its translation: CASSPLGGASYEQYF. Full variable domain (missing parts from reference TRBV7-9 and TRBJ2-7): DTGVSQNPRHKITKRGQNVTFRCDPISEHNRLYWYRQTLGQGPEFLTYFQNEAQLEKSRLLSDRFSAERPKGSFSTLEIQRTEQGDSAMYLCASSPLGGASYEQYFGPGTRLTVT.

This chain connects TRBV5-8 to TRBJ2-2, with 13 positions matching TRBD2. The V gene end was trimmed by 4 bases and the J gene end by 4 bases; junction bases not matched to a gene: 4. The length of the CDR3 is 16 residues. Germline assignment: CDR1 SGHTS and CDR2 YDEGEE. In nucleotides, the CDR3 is TGTGCCAGCAGCCAAGGACTAGCGGGAGTCACCGGGGAGCTGTTTTTT. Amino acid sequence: CASSQGLAGVTGELFF. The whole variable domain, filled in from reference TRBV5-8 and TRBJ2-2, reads EAGVTQSPTHLIKTRGQQATLRCSPISGHTSVYWYQQALGLGLQFLLWYDEGEERNRGNFPPRFSGRQFPNYSSELNVNALELEDSALYLCASSQGLAGVTGELFFGEGSRLTVL.

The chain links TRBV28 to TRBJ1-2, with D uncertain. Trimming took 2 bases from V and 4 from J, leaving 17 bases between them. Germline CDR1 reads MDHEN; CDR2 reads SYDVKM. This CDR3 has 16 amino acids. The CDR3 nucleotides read TGTGCCAGCAGTTTAACCCCCCTAACAACTAGCTATGGCTACACCTTC. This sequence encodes CASSLTPLTTSYGYTF.

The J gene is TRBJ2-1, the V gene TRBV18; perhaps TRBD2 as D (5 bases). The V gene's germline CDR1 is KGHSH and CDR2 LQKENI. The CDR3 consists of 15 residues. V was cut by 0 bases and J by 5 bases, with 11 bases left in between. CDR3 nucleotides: TGTGCCAGCTCACCACCGGCTAGCAGCAACAATGAGCAGTTCTTC. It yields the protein CASSPPASSNNEQFF.

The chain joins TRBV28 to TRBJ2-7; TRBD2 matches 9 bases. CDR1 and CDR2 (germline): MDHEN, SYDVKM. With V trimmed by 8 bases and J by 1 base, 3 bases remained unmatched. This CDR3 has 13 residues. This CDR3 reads CASEREASYEQYF. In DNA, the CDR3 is TGTGCCAGCGAGCGGGAGGCATCCTACGAGCAGTACTTC.

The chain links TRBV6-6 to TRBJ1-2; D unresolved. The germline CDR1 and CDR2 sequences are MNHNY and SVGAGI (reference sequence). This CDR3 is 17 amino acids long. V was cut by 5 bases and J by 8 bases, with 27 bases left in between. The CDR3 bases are TGTGCCAGCAGTCCTAGGAACCCGGTTACAAAAAGTGGCGGCTACACCTTC. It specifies CASSPRNPVTKSGGYTF.

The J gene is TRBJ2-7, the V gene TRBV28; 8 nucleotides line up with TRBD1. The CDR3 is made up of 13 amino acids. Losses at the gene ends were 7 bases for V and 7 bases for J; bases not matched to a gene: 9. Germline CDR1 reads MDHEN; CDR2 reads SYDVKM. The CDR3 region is CASKVQGVREQYF. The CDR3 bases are TGTGCCAGCAAGGTACAGGGGGTCCGAGAGCAGTACTTC.

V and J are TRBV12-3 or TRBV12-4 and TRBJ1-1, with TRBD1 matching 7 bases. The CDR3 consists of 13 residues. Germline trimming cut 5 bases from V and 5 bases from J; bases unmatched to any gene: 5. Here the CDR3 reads CASSPDRETEAFF. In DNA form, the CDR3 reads TGTGCCAGCAGTCCCGACAGGGAGACTGAAGCTTTCTTT.

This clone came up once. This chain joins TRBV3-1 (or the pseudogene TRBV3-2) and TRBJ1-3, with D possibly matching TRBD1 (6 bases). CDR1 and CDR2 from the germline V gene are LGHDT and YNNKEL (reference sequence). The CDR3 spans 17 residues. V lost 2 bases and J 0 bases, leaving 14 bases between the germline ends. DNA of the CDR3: TGTGCCAGCAGCCAAAACCCTACAGGGTTCTCTGGAAACACCATATATTTT. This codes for CASSQNPTGFSGNTIYF.

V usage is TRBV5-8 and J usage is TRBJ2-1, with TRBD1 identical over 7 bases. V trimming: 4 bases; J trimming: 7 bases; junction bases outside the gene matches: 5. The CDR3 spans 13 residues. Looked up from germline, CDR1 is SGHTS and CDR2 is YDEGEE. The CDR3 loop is CASSRDSSNEQFF. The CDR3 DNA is TGTGCCAGCAGCCGGGACAGTAGTAATGAGCAGTTCTTC.

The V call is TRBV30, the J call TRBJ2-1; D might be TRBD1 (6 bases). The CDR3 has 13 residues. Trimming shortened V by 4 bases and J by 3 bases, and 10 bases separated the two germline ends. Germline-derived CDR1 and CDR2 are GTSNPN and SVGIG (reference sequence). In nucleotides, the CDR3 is TGTGCCTGGAAACAGGGAAACTACAATGAGCAGTTCTTC. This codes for CAWKQGNYNEQFF.

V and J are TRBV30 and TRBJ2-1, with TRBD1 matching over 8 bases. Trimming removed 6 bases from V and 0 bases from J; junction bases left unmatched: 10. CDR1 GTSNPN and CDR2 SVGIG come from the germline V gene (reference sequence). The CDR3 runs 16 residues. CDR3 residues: CACRGPPTSSYNEQFF. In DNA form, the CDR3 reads TGTGCCTGCAGGGGGCCGCCCACGAGCTCCTACAATGAGCAGTTCTTC. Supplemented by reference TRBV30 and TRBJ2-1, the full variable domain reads SQTIHQWPATLVQPVGSPLSLECTVEGTSNPNLYWYRQAAGRGLQLLFYSVGIGQISSEVPQNLSASRPQDRQFILSSKKLLLSDSGFYLCACRGPPTSSYNEQFFGPGTRLTVL.

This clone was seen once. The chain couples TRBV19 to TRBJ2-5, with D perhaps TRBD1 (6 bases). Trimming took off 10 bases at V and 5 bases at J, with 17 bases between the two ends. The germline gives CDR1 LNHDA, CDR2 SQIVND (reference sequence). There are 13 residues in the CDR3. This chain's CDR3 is CATAAGGDETQYF. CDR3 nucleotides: TGTGCCACCGCCGCTGGGGGCGATGAGACCCAGTACTTC.

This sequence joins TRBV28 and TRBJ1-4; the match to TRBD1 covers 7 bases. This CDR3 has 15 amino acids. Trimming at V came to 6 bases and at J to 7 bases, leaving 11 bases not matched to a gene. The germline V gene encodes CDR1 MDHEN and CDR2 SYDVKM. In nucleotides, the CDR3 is TGTGCCAGCAGCCCTTGGGACAGAAACGCTGAAAAACTGTTTTTT. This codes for CASSPWDRNAEKLFF.

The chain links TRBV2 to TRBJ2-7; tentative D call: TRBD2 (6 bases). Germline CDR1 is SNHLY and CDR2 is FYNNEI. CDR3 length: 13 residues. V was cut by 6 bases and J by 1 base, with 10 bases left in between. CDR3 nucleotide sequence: TGTGCCAGCAGGGGGGGATGGTCCTACGAGCAGTACTTC. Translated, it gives CASRGGWSYEQYF.

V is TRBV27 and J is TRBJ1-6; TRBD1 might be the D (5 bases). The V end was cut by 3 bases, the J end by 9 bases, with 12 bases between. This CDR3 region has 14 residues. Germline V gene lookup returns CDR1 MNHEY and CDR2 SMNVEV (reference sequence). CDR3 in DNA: TGTGCCAGCAGTTTTCTGGGGCCGGCTTCACCCCTCCACTTT. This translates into CASSFLGPASPLHF.

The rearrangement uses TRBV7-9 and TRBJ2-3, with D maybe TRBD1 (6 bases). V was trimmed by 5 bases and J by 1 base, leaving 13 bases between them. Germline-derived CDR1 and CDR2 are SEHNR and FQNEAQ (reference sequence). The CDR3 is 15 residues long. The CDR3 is CASSLTGMGTDTQYF. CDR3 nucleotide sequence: TGTGCCAGCAGCCTCACAGGGATGGGCACAGATACGCAGTATTTT.